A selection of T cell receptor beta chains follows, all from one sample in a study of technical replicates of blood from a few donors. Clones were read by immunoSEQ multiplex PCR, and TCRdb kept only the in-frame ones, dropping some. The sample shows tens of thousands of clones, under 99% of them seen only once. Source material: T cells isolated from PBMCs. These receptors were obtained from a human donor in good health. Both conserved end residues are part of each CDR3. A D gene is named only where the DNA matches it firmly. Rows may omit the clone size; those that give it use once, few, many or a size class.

cdr3_nt: TGTGCCAGCTCACCACGAACAGACACTGAAGCTTTCTTT
cdr3_aa: CASSPRTDTEAFF
clone_size: -
v_call: TRBV18
j_call: TRBJ1-1
d_call: -

cdr3_nt: TGTGCCAGCAGCTCTCAGGGGGATGCGGTCTACGAGCAGTACTTC
cdr3_aa: CASSSQGDAVYEQYF
clone_size: -
v_call: TRBV7-2
j_call: TRBJ2-7
d_call: TRBD1

cdr3_nt: TGTGCCTGGAGTGCGTGGGACAGGGGCTTCACCGGGGAGCTGTTTTTT
cdr3_aa: CAWSAWDRGFTGELFF
clone_size: -
v_call: TRBV30
j_call: TRBJ2-2
d_call: TRBD1

cdr3_nt: TGTGCCAGCAGCGTCGACAGAGATACGCAGTATTTT
cdr3_aa: CASSVDRDTQYF
clone_size: once
v_call: TRBV5-4
j_call: TRBJ2-3
d_call: -

cdr3_nt: TGCGCCAGCAGCTTGAGGGGAGGGCCGGCCACAGATACGCAGTATTTT
cdr3_aa: CASSLRGGPATDTQYF
clone_size: -
v_call: TRBV5-1
j_call: TRBJ2-3
d_call: TRBD2

cdr3_nt: TGTGCCAGCAGTTTACAGGGGCCCTACGAGCAGTACTTC
cdr3_aa: CASSLQGPYEQYF
clone_size: -
v_call: TRBV28
j_call: TRBJ2-7
d_call: -

cdr3_nt: TGTGCCAGCAGTGAAAACAGGGGCGCAGAGACCCAGTACTTC
cdr3_aa: CASSENRGAETQYF
clone_size: -
v_call: TRBV6-4
j_call: TRBJ2-5
d_call: TRBD1

cdr3_nt: TGTGCCAGCAGTGATGGGTGGGAGCGAGGCACCGGGGAGCTGTTTTTT
cdr3_aa: CASSDGWERGTGELFF
clone_size: -
v_call: TRBV2
j_call: TRBJ2-2
d_call: -

cdr3_nt: TGTGCCAGCAGTGAAGTCGACGTGGGAGTCCTCTCCTACGAGCAGTACTTC
cdr3_aa: CASSEVDVGVLSYEQYF
clone_size: -
v_call: TRBV6-1
j_call: TRBJ2-7
d_call: -

cdr3_nt: TGTGCCAGCAGCTTAGTTGTTCGGGGTTCCTATGGCTACACCTTC
cdr3_aa: CASSLVVRGSYGYTF
clone_size: -
v_call: TRBV7-2
j_call: TRBJ1-2
d_call: -

cdr3_nt: TGTGCCAGCAGTGGACCGGACAGCTCCTACGAGCAGTACTTC
cdr3_aa: CASSGPDSSYEQYF
clone_size: -
v_call: TRBV28
j_call: TRBJ2-7
d_call: -

cdr3_nt: TGTGCCAGCAGTTTAATCCGGGTTGGCGGGGAGCTGTTTTTT
cdr3_aa: CASSLIRVGGELFF
clone_size: -
v_call: TRBV28
j_call: TRBJ2-2
d_call: -

cdr3_nt: TGTGCCAGCAGCTCTACAGGGGGTAGTGAAGCTTTCTTT
cdr3_aa: CASSSTGGSEAFF
clone_size: -
v_call: TRBV6-6
j_call: TRBJ1-1
d_call: TRBD1

cdr3_nt: TGTGCCAGCAGCCCGGCAGGGGGGAATGAAAAACTGTTTTTT
cdr3_aa: CASSPAGGNEKLFF
clone_size: -
v_call: TRBV27
j_call: TRBJ1-4
d_call: TRBD1

cdr3_nt: TGTGCCAGCAAAGACCCGCGGACAGGGGTCTATGGCTACACCTTC
cdr3_aa: CASKDPRTGVYGYTF
clone_size: -
v_call: TRBV6-5
j_call: TRBJ1-2
d_call: TRBD1

cdr3_nt: TGTGCCAGCAGGCGGACTGCAGATACGCAGTATTTT
cdr3_aa: CASRRTADTQYF
clone_size: -
v_call: TRBV2
j_call: TRBJ2-3
d_call: -

cdr3_nt: TGTGCCAGCCAACCCTGGGCAGATGATTACGAGCAGTACTTC
cdr3_aa: CASQPWADDYEQYF
clone_size: -
v_call: TRBV6-5
j_call: TRBJ2-7
d_call: -

cdr3_nt: TGTGCCAGCAGCGAGGAGGCTTCCCATGGGGAGACCCAGTACTTC
cdr3_aa: CASSEEASHGETQYF
clone_size: -
v_call: TRBV5-6
j_call: TRBJ2-5
d_call: -

cdr3_nt: TGTGCCAGCAGCTTAAACTATGAGCAGTTCTTC
cdr3_aa: CASSLNYEQFF
clone_size: -
v_call: TRBV7-2
j_call: TRBJ2-1
d_call: -

cdr3_nt: TGTGCCAGCTCACAGGGGGCGTTCGACGAGCAGTACTTC
cdr3_aa: CASSQGAFDEQYF
clone_size: -
v_call: TRBV15
j_call: TRBJ2-7
d_call: TRBD1

cdr3_nt: TGTGCCAGCAGTTTATTAGGACAGCTATTCTACGAGCAGTACTTC
cdr3_aa: CASSLLGQLFYEQYF
clone_size: -
v_call: TRBV28
j_call: TRBJ2-7
d_call: -

cdr3_nt: TGCGCCAGCAGCTTAACGGTCATGAACACTGAAGCTTTCTTT
cdr3_aa: CASSLTVMNTEAFF
clone_size: -
v_call: TRBV5-1
j_call: TRBJ1-1
d_call: -

cdr3_nt: TGCAGCGTTGCTCCAGGGCTCGGTCAGCCCCAGCATTTT
cdr3_aa: CSVAPGLGQPQHF
clone_size: -
v_call: TRBV29-1
j_call: TRBJ1-5
d_call: -

cdr3_nt: TGTGCCAGTAGACGCCTAGGACAGGAAAACTATGGCTACACCTTC
cdr3_aa: CASRRLGQENYGYTF
clone_size: -
v_call: TRBV19
j_call: TRBJ1-2
d_call: TRBD1

cdr3_nt: TGTGCCAGTAGTATAGATCTAGACTCTGGAAACACCATATATTTT
cdr3_aa: CASSIDLDSGNTIYF
clone_size: once
v_call: TRBV19
j_call: TRBJ1-3
d_call: -

cdr3_nt: TGTGCCAGCAGCCAAGAAGGAGGTTCGGTGGCCTACGAGCAGTACTTC
cdr3_aa: CASSQEGGSVAYEQYF
clone_size: -
v_call: TRBV4-2
j_call: TRBJ2-7
d_call: -

cdr3_nt: TGTGCCAGCAGTTACTCAAGGGGGAGCCAAGAGACCCAGTACTTC
cdr3_aa: CASSYSRGSQETQYF
clone_size: -
v_call: TRBV6-6
j_call: TRBJ2-5
d_call: -

cdr3_nt: TGTGCCAGCAGCTCCATAGAGGTTTCCTTCTATGGCTACACCTTC
cdr3_aa: CASSSIEVSFYGYTF
clone_size: -
v_call: TRBV11-2
j_call: TRBJ1-2
d_call: -

cdr3_nt: TGTGCCAGCGGAAGCCTTCGACAGGGCAATCAGCCCCAGCATTTT
cdr3_aa: CASGSLRQGNQPQHF
clone_size: once
v_call: TRBV27
j_call: TRBJ1-5
d_call: -

cdr3_nt: TGTGCCAGCAGCGTACAGGGGGATACGCAGTATTTT
cdr3_aa: CASSVQGDTQYF
clone_size: -
v_call: TRBV9
j_call: TRBJ2-3
d_call: -

cdr3_nt: TGCAGCGTAAGACAGGGAGATCAGCCCCAGCATTTT
cdr3_aa: CSVRQGDQPQHF
clone_size: once
v_call: TRBV29-1
j_call: TRBJ1-5
d_call: TRBD1

cdr3_nt: TGTGCCACCAAAAAAGGGTCCGTGGCAGGGGGGAGAAACGAGCAGTACTTC
cdr3_aa: CATKKGSVAGGRNEQYF
clone_size: -
v_call: TRBV7-9
j_call: TRBJ2-7
d_call: -

cdr3_nt: TGTGCCAGCTCTCCAAGGGCAGGGGCTAGATACGAGCAGTACTTC
cdr3_aa: CASSPRAGARYEQYF
clone_size: -
v_call: TRBV18
j_call: TRBJ2-7
d_call: -

cdr3_nt: TGTGCCAGCAGCGGGCGCGGGGTAGCGGGAGTTCGATATGAGCAGTACTTC
cdr3_aa: CASSGRGVAGVRYEQYF
clone_size: -
v_call: TRBV11-2
j_call: TRBJ2-7
d_call: TRBD2

cdr3_nt: TGTGCCAGTCAAGCGGGACACGAAGCTTTCTTT
cdr3_aa: CASQAGHEAFF
clone_size: -
v_call: TRBV27
j_call: TRBJ1-1
d_call: -

cdr3_nt: TGTGCCAGCAGTTACGTGGGCGGGCAGCCCCAGCATTTT
cdr3_aa: CASSYVGGQPQHF
clone_size: -
v_call: TRBV6-5
j_call: TRBJ1-5
d_call: -

cdr3_nt: TGTGCCAGCAGCGGGCTCAACAGGGGGAGTGGTGGCTACACCTTC
cdr3_aa: CASSGLNRGSGGYTF
clone_size: -
v_call: TRBV9
j_call: TRBJ1-2
d_call: TRBD1

cdr3_nt: TGTGCCAGCAGTCCTCGTGGGGAGACCGGGGAGCTGTTTTTT
cdr3_aa: CASSPRGETGELFF
clone_size: -
v_call: TRBV7-3
j_call: TRBJ2-2
d_call: -

cdr3_nt: TGCGCCAGCAGCTGGGACAGGTCTTGGGGAAATGAAAAACTGTTTTTT
cdr3_aa: CASSWDRSWGNEKLFF
clone_size: -
v_call: TRBV5-1
j_call: TRBJ1-4
d_call: TRBD1

cdr3_nt: TGTGCCAGCAGACGTAGCGGTCCTTCCTACGAGCAGTACTTC
cdr3_aa: CASRRSGPSYEQYF
clone_size: -
v_call: TRBV6-1
j_call: TRBJ2-7
d_call: -